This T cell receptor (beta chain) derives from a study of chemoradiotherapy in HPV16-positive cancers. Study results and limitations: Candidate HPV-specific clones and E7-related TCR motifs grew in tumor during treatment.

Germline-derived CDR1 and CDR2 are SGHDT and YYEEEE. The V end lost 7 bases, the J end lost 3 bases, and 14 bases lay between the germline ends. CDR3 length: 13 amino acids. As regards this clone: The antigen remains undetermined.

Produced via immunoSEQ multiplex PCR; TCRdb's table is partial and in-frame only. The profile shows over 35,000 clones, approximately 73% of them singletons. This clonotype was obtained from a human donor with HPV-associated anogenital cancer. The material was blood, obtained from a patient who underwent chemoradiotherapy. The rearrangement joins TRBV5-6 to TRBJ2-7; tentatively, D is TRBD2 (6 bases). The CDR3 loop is CASEGGISYEQYF. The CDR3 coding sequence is TGTGCCAGCGAAGGAGGGATAAGCTACGAGCAGTACTTC.